This T cell receptor (beta chain) comes out of a study of cytomegalovirus exposure and HLA in healthy donors. Regarding the study as a whole: Researchers catalogued roughly 150 TCR beta chains as cytomegalovirus-associated.

Primers: 60 Vbeta forward and 13 Jbeta reverse. Assay used: immunoSEQ multiplex PCR; TCRdb lists only in-frame clones, some missing. The table lists about 120,000 clones, roughly 82% of them singletons. From germline, CDR1 is SGHTA and CDR2 FQGNSA. The CDR3 loop spans 15 amino acids. The J segment lost 8 bases and the V segment lost 5 bases, leaving 11 bases of the junction unmatched. As concerns this clone: Its antigen is currently unknown.

The sequenced material came from PBMCs. The sequence was obtained from a woman aged 18-29 years in good health and CMV-seronegative. The chain uses TRBV7-2 and TRBJ1-2; 10 bases match TRBD1. This CDR3 is CASSTGRDRGFGYTF. In DNA, the CDR3 is TGTGCCAGCAGCACGGGCCGGGACAGGGGATTCGGCTACACCTTC.